This TCR beta chain was obtained from a study of blood T cell repertoires in COVID-19. The overall study: Acute and convalescent COVID-19 specimens originated in the United States, Italy and Spain.

Sequencing used immunoSEQ multiplex PCR; TCRdb keeps in-frame clones, though not all of them. The sample lists 90,000 to 150,000 clones; 70% to 90% were seen once. The sequencing input was peripheral blood. The clonotype was recovered from a woman aged 50 to 60 with active or convalescent COVID-19.

CDR3 amino acids: CAWRLAGKVNEQFF. CDR3 DNA sequence: TGTGCCTGGAGGCTAGCGGGAAAAGTAAATGAGCAGTTCTTC. This chain links TRBV30 with TRBJ2-1; 9 bases fit TRBD2. CDR3 size: 14 residues. Trimming removed 3 bases from V and 7 bases from J; junction bases left unmatched: 7. Germline lookup yields CDR1 GTSNPN and CDR2 SVGIG (reference sequence).